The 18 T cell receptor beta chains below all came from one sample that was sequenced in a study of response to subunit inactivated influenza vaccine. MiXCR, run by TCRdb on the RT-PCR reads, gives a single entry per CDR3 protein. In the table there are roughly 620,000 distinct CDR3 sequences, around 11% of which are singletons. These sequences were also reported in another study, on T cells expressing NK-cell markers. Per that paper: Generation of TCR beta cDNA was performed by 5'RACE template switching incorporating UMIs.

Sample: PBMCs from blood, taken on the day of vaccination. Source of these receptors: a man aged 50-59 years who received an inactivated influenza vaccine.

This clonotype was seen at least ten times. The CDR3 DNA reads as TGCAGTGCTAGTCCCTCCGGAAGTTATGGCTACACCTTC. Encoded protein: CSASPSGSYGYTF. The chain is built from TRBV20-1 and TRBJ1-2; D gene uncertain. The CDR3 length is 13 residues. V shed 3 bases and J shed 5 bases, with 13 bases lying between them. CDR1 is DFQATT and CDR2 is SNEGSKA in the germline V gene (reference sequence).

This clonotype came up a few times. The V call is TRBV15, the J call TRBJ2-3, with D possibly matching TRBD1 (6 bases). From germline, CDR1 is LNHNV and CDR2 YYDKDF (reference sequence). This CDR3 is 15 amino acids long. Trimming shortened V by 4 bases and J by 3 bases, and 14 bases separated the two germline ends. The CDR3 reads CATSTLGQVTDTQYF. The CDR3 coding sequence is TGTGCCACCAGCACCTTGGGACAAGTTACAGATACGCAGTATTTT.

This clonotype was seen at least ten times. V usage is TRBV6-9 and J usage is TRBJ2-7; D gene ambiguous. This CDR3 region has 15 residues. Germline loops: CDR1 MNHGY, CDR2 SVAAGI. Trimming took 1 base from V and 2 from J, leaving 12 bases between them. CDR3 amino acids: CASSYWKDETYEQYF. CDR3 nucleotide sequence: TGTGCCAGCAGTTATTGGAAGGACGAGACCTACGAGCAGTACTTC.

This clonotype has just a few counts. CDR3 in amino acids: CASSGREDYDEQFF. As DNA, the CDR3 is TGTGCCAGCAGCGGGCGGGAGGATTACGATGAGCAGTTCTTC. The rearrangement uses TRBV3-1 and TRBJ2-1; the match to TRBD2 covers 8 bases. The CDR3 extends over 14 amino acids. V was clipped by 5 bases and J by 8 bases; unmatched bases: 8. In germline, CDR1 is LGHDT, CDR2 YNNKEL (reference sequence).

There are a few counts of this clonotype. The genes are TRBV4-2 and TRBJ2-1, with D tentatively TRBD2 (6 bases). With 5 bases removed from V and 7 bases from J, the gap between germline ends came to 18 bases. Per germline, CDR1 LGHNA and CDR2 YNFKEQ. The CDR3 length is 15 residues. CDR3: CASSSVGGTENEQFF. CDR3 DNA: TGTGCCAGCAGCTCCGTGGGAGGAACGGAGAATGAGCAGTTCTTC.

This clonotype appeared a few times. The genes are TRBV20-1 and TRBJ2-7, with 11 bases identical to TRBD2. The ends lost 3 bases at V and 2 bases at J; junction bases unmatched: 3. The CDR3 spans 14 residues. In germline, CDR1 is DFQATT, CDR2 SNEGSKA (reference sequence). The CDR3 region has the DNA TGCAGTGCTAGTAGACTAGCGGGGACCTACGAGCAGTACTTC. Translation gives CSASRLAGTYEQYF.

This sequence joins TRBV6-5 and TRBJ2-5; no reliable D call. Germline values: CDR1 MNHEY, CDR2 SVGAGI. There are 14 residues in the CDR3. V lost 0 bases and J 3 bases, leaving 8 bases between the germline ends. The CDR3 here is CASSYSDGKETQYF. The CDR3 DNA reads TGTGCCAGCAGTTACTCGGACGGCAAAGAGACCCAGTACTTC.

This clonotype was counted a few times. CDR3 protein: CASSPTGGAPRGYTF. Written as DNA, the CDR3 is TGTGCCAGCAGTCCTACAGGGGGCGCCCCGAGGGGCTACACCTTC. The chain uses TRBV28 and TRBJ1-2; 9 bases fit TRBD1. V gave up 5 bases and J gave up 8 bases; unmatched junction bases: 12. The CDR3 sequence is 15 residues long. The germline gives CDR1 MDHEN, CDR2 SYDVKM.

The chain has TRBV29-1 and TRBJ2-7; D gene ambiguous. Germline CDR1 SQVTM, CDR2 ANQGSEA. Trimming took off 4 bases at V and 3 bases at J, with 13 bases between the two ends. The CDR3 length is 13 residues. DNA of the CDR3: TGCAGCGTTGTTGTGACGAGCATCTACGAGCAGTACTTC. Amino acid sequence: CSVVVTSIYEQYF.

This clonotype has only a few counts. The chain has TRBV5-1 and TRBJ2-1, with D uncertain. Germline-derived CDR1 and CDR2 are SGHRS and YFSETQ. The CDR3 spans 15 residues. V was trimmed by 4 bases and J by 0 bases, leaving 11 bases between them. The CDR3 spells CASSVGRSSYNEQFF. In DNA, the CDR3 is TGCGCCAGCAGCGTGGGCCGAAGCTCCTACAATGAGCAGTTCTTC.

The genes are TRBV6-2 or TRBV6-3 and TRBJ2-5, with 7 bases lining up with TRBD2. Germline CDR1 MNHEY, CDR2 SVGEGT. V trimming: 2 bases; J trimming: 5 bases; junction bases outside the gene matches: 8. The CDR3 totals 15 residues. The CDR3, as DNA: TGTGCCAGCAGTTACGCGGGGGACTCTCTCGAGACCCAGTACTTC. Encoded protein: CASSYAGDSLETQYF.

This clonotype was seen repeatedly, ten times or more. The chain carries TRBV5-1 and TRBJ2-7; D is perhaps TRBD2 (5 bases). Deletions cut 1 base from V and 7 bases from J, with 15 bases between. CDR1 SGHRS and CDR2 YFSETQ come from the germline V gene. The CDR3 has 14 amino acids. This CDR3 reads CASSLQVERGEQYF. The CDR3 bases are TGCGCCAGCAGCTTGCAAGTTGAGAGAGGGGAGCAGTACTTC. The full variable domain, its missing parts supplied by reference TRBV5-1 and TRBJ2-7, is KAGVTQTPRYLIKTRGQQVTLSCSPISGHRSVSWYQQTPGQGLQFLFEYFSETQRNKGNFPGRFSGRQFSNSRSEMNVSTLELGDSALYLCASSLQVERGEQYFGPGTRLTVT.

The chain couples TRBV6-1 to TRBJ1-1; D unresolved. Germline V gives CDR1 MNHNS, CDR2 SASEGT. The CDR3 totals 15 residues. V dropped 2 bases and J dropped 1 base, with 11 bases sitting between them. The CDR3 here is CASSEQAGTNTEAFF. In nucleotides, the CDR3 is TGTGCCAGCAGTGAACAAGCAGGAACGAACACTGAAGCTTTCTTT.

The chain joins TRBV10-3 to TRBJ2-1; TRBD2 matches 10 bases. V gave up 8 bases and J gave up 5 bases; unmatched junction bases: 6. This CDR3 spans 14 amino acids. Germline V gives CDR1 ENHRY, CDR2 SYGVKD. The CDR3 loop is CAIRTLAGDNEQFF. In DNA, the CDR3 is TGTGCCATCCGGACTCTAGCGGGGGACAATGAGCAGTTCTTC.

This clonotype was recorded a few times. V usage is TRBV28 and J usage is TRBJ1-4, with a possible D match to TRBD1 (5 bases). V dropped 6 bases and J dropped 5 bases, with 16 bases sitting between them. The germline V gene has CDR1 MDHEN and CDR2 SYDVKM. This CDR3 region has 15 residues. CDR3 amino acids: CASSSEQELNEKLFF. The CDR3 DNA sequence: TGTGCCAGCAGCTCCGAACAGGAGTTAAATGAAAAACTGTTTTTT.

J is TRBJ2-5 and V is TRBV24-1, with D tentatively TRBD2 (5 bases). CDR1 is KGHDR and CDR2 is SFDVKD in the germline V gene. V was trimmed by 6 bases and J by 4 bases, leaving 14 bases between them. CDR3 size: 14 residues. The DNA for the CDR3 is TGTGCCACCAGTACTAGATTTGAGTCAGAGACCCAGTACTTC. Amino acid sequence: CATSTRFESETQYF.

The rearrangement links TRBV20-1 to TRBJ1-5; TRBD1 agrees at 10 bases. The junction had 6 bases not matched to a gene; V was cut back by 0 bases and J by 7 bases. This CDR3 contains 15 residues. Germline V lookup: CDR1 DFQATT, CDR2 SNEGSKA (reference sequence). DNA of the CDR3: TGCAGTGCTAGAGATGGGACAGGGGAAAAACAGCCCCAGCATTTT. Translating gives CSARDGTGEKQPQHF.

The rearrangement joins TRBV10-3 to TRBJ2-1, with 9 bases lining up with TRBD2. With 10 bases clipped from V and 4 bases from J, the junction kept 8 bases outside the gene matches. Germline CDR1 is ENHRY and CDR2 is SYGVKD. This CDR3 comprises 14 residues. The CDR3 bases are TGTGCCACCTCGGTAGCGGGAGAGTACAATGAGCAGTTCTTC. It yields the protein CATSVAGEYNEQFF.